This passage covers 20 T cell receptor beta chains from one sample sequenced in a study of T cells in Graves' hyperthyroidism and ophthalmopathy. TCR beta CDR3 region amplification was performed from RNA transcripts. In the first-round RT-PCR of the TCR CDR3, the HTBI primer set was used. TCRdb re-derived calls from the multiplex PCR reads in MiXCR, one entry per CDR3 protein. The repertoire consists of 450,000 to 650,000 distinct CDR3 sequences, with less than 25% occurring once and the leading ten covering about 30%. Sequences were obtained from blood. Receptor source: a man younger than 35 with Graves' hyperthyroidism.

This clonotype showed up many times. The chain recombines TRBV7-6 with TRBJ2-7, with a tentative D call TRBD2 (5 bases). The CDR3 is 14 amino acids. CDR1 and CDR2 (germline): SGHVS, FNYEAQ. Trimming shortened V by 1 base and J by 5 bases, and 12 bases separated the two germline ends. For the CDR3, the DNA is TGTGCCAGCAGCTTAGGACCGGGAATCCACGAGCAGTACTTC. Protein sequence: CASSLGPGIHEQYF.

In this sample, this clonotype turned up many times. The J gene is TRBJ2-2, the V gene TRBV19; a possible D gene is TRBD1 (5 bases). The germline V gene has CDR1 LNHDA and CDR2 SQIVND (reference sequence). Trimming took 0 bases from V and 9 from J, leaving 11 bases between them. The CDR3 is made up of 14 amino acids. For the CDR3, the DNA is TGTGCCAGTAGTATAGATCATAGGGGCCGGGAGCTGTTTTTT. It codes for CASSIDHRGRELFF.

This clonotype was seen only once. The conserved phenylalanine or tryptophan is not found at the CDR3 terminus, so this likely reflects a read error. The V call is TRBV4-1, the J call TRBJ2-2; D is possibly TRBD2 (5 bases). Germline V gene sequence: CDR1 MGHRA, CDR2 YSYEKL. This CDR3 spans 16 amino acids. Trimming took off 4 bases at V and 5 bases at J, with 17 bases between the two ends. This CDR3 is CASSLQLGPRTGELFV. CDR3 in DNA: TGCGCCAGCAGCCTCCAACTAGGGCCGAGGACCGGGGAGCTGTTTGTT.

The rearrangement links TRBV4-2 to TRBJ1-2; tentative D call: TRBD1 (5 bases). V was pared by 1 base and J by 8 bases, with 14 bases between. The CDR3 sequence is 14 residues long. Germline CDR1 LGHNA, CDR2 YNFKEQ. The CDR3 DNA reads TGTGCCAGCAGCCAAGGGGGGGGTGCAATGGGCTACACCTTC. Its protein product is CASSQGGGAMGYTF.

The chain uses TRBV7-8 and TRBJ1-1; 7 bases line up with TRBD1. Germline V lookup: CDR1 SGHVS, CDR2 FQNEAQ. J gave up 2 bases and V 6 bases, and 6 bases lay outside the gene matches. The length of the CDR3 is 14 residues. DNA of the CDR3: TGTGCCAGCAGAAAAGGGACAGTCAACACTGAAGCTTTCTTT. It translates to CASRKGTVNTEAFF. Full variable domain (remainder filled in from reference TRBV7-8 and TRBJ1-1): GAGVSQSPRYKVAKRGQDVALRCDPISGHVSLFWYQQALGQGPEFLTYFQNEAQLDKSGLPSDRFFAERPEGSVSTLKIQRTQQEDSAVYLCASRKGTVNTEAFFGQGTRLTVV.

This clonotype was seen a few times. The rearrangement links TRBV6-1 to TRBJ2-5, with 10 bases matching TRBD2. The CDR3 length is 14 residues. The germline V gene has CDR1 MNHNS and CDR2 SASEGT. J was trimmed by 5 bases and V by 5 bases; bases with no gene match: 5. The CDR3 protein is CASSPGTSDETQYF. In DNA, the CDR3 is TGTGCCAGCAGTCCAGGGACTAGCGATGAGACCCAGTACTTC.

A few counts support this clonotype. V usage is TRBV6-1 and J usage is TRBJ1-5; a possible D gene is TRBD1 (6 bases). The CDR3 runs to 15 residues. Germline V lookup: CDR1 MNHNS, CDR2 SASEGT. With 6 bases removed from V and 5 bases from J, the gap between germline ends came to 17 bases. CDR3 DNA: TGTGCCAGCAGAGTACAGGGTATTGGCTATCAGCCCCAGCATTTT. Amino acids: CASRVQGIGYQPQHF.

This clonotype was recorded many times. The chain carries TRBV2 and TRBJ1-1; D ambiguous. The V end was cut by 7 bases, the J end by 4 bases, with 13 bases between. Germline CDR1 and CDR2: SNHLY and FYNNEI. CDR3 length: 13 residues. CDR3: CASNPGSITEAFF. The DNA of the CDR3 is TGTGCCAGCAATCCGGGGTCGATCACTGAAGCTTTCTTT.

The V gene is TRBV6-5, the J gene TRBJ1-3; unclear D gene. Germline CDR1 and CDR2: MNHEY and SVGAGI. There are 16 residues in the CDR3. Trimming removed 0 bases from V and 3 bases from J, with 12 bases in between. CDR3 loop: CASSYSKAGSGNTIYF. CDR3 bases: TGTGCCAGCAGTTACTCGAAAGCGGGAAGTGGAAACACCATATATTTT.

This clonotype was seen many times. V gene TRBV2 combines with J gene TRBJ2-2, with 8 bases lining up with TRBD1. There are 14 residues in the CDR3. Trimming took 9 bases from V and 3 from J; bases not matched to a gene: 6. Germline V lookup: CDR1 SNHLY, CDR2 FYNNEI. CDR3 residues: CASKAGGHTGELFF. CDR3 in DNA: TGTGCCAGTAAGGCAGGGGGCCACACCGGGGAGCTGTTTTTT.

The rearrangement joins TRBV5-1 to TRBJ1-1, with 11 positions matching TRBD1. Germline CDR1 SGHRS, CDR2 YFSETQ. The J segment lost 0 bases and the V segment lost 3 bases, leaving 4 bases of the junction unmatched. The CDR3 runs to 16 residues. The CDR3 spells CASSSGQGALNTEAFF. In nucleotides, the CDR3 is TGCGCCAGCAGCTCCGGACAGGGGGCATTGAACACTGAAGCTTTCTTT.

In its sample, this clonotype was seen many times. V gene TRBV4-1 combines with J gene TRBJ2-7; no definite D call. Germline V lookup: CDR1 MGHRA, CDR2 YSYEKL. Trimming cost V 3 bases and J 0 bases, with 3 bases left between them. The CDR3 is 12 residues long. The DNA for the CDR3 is TGCGCCAGCAGCCAGACCTCCTACGAGCAGTACTTC. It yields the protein CASSQTSYEQYF.

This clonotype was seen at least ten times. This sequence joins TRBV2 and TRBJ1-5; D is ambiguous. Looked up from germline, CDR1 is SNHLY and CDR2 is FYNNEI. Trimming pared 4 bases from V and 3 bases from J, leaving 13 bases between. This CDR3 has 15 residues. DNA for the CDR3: TGTGCCAGCAGTGCCCGGACGGTGAACAATCAGCCCCAGCATTTT. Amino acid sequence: CASSARTVNNQPQHF.

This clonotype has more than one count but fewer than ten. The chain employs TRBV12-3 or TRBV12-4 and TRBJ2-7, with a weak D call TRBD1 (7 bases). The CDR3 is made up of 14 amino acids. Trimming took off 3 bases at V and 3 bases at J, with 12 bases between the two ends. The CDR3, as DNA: TGTGCCAGCAGTTTTCAGGGGGGCTACTACGAGCAGTACTTC. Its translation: CASSFQGGYYEQYF.

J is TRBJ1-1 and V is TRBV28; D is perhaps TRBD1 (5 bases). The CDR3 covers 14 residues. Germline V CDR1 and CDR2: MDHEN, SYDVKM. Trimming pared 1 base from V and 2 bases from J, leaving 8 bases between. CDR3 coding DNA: TGTGCCAGCAGTTTATACGGGGACAACACTGAAGCTTTCTTT. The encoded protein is CASSLYGDNTEAFF.

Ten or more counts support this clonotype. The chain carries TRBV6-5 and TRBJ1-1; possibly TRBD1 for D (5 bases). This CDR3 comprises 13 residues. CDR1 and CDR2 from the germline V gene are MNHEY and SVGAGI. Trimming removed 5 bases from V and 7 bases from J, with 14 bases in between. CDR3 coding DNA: TGTGCCAGCAGTCCCGGGAGGGGTTTTGAAGCTTTCTTT. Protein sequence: CASSPGRGFEAFF.

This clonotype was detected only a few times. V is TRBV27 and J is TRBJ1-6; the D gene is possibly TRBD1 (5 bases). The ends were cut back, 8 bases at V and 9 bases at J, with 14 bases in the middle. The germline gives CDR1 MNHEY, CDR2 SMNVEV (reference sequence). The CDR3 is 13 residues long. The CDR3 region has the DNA TGTGCCAGCGCCCGGGACGGTGGTTCACCCCTCCACTTT. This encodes CASARDGGSPLHF.

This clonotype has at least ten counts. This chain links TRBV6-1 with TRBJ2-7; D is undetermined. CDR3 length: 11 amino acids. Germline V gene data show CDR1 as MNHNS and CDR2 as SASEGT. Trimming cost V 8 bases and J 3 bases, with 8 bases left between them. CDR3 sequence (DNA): TGTGCCAGCGATGACCTCTACGAGCAGTACTTC. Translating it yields CASDDLYEQYF.

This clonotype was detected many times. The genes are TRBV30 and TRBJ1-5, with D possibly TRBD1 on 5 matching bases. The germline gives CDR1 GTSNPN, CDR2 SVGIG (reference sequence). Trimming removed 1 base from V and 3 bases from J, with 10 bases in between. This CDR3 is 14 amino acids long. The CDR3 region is CAWSGAGDNQPQHF. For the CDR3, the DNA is TGTGCCTGGAGTGGAGCGGGGGACAATCAGCCCCAGCATTTT.

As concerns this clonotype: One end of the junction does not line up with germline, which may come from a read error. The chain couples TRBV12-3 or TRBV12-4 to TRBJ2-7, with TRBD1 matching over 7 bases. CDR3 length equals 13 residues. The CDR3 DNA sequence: TGTGCCAGCAGTTTGGGAACAGGGGACGAGCTGTACTTC. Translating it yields CASSLGTGDELYF.